Each of the 20 T cell receptor gamma chains below was sequenced from the same sample in a study of γδ T cells in repeated Plasmodium falciparum infection. Vgamma9/Vdelta2+ and Vdelta2-negative gammadelta T cells were flow-sorted from PBMC for bulk sequencing. TCRdb reanalysed the multiplex PCR reads with CATT. The sample shows about 30,000 gamma-chain clones, 1.4% of them seen only once. Sequencing was performed on gamma-delta T cells from blood. These receptors were obtained from a pool of human donors (malaria-infected and uninfected, not separated).

In the case of this clone: With only one base between it and a far larger clone, this is likely a read error. The sample has other DNA sequences that encode this CDR3 too. V usage is TRGV4 and J usage is TRGJ1 or TRGJ2. No J segment appears in TCRdb, so it was assigned here by matching the sequence to germline. CDR1 is EGSTGY, CDR2 YDSYTSSV, per germline. This CDR3 comprises 14 residues. Trimming removed 4 bases from V and 6 bases from J; junction bases left unmatched: 12. CDR3 DNA: TGTGCCACCTGGGACCCCCCTCTAACTTATAAGAAACTCTTT. The encoded protein is CATWDPPLTYKKLF.

This clone was seen ten or more times. The protein TCRdb gives is from a much larger clone and does not agree with this DNA's translation at residue 5, likely a read error; the protein shown here comes from the DNA. V usage is TRGV9 and J usage is TRGJP. Per germline, CDR1 GITISATS and CDR2 ISYDGTV (reference sequence). The length of the CDR3 is 18 residues. The chain's CDR3 is CALWVVQPQELGKKIKVF. The CDR3 DNA reads as TGTGCCTTGTGGGTGGTGCAGCCCCAAGAGTTGGGCAAAAAAATCAAGGTATTT.

A remark on this clone: With a far larger clone one base away, a read error is the likely cause. At the DNA level, this CDR3 is encoded by other sequences in the same sample as well. The chain is built from TRGV9 and TRGJP. The J gene comes from matching the DNA to germline here; TCRdb lacks it. This CDR3 region has 17 residues. The V gene's germline CDR1 is GITISATS and CDR2 ISYDGTV (reference sequence). The CDR3, as DNA: TGTGCCCTGTGGGAGGTGCAGTCTGAGTTGGGCAAAAAAATCAAGGTATTT. Translated, it gives CALWEVQSELGKKIKVF.

This clone was found many times. A far larger clone is a single base away, which makes a read error likely. The chain combines TRGV3 with TRGJP2. The CDR3 is 24 amino acids. Germline CDR1 is VTNTFY and CDR2 is YDVSTARD (reference sequence). Losses at the gene ends were 0 bases for V and 3 bases for J; bases not matched to a gene: 31. In DNA, the CDR3 is TGTGCCACCTGGGACAGGCCTACCCGCGGCGATCAGCGGACACCCCGCGGTAGTGATTGGATCAAGACGTTT. It is translated as CATWDRPTRGDQRTPRGSDWIKTF.

This clone was counted only a few times. TCRdb pairs this DNA with a much larger clone's protein that differs at residue 6, likely a read error; the protein shown was translated from the DNA. J is TRGJP1 and V is TRGV9. The J gene is absent in TCRdb and was assigned here via DNA matching to germline. J lost 7 bases, V lost 1 base, and 3 bases had no gene match. In germline, CDR1 is GITISATS, CDR2 ISYDGTV (reference sequence). The CDR3 is 13 amino acids. Here the CDR3 reads CALWEVRGWFKIF. DNA of the CDR3: TGTGCCTTGTGGGAGGTACGTGGTTGGTTCAAGATATTT.

Concerning this clone: This sequence is one base from a far larger clone and is likely a read error. Other nucleotide sequences from this sample produce the same CDR3. The chain links TRGV5 to TRGJ1 or TRGJ2. Matching the DNA to germline supplied the J gene, which TCRdb does not give. Per the germline V gene, CDR1 is VINAFY and CDR2 is YDVSNSKD. The CDR3 loop spans 14 amino acids. This CDR3 reads CATWDRPGPYKKLF. CDR3 coding DNA: TGCGCCACCTGGGACAGGCCTGGACCCTATAAGAAACTCTTT.

A word on this clone: TCRdb attributes to this sequence the protein of a much larger clone, which differs from the DNA translation at residue 5; a read error is likely, and the protein displayed is translated from the DNA. The rearrangement uses TRGV9 and TRGJ1 or TRGJ2. The length of the CDR3 is 14 residues. V lost 9 bases and J lost 3; bases outside the gene matches: 14. The germline CDR1 and CDR2 sequences are GITISATS and ISYDGTV (reference sequence). The CDR3 nucleotides read TGTGCCTTGACTTGGCCCCCTGGTTATTATAAGAAACTCTTT. It is translated as CALTWPPGYYKKLF.

This clone was counted many times. TCRdb's protein for this DNA is that of a much larger clone and differs from the translation at residue 7, likely a read error; the protein shown is the DNA translation. V gene TRGV9 combines with J gene TRGJ1 or TRGJ2. J was trimmed by 7 bases and V by 2 bases; bases with no gene match: 5. Per germline, CDR1 GITISATS and CDR2 ISYDGTV (reference sequence). The CDR3 is 12 residues long. In DNA form, the CDR3 reads TGTGCCTTGTGGGAGGGGACCTATAAGAAACTCTTT. This codes for CALWEGTYKKLF.

This clone was seen repeatedly, ten times or more. This chain links TRGV9 with TRGJ1 or TRGJ2. CDR1 and CDR2 from the germline V gene are GITISATS and ISYDGTV (reference sequence). J was trimmed by 7 bases and V by 0 bases; bases with no gene match: 9. This CDR3 is built from 14 residues. The CDR3 nucleotides are TGTGCCTTGTGGGAGGTGCATTTTTACTATAAGAAACTCTTT. Translation gives CALWEVHFYYKKLF.

As concerns this clone: The likely explanation is a read error, given a far larger clone one base away. Other DNA sequences in this sample translate to the same CDR3. The J gene is uncalled and the V gene is TRGV4. This CDR3 spans 11 amino acids. Germline-derived CDR1 and CDR2 are EGSTGY and YDSYTSSV. In nucleotides, the CDR3 is TGTGCCACCTGGGATGCGCGAGTTGGAGTCTTT. Translation: CATWDARVGVF.

As regards this clone: TCRdb's entry gives the protein of a much larger clone, which mismatches this DNA's translation at residue 16, likely from a read error; the protein reported here is translated from the DNA. The CDR3 region is CALWEVLEVELGKKIEVF. In DNA, the CDR3 is TGTGCCTTGTGGGAGGTGCTCGAGGTCGAGTTGGGCAAAAAAATCGAGGTATTT. No J gene call was made, and the V gene is TRGV9. CDR3 length: 18 amino acids. Germline V lookup: CDR1 GITISATS, CDR2 ISYDGTV (reference sequence).

Turning to this clone: TCRdb's protein, taken from a much larger clone, differs from this DNA's translation at residue 5, likely owing to a read error; the protein displayed comes from the DNA. J is TRGJ1 or TRGJ2 and V is TRGV4. This CDR3 spans 14 amino acids. Germline loops: CDR1 EGSTGY, CDR2 YDSYTSSV. The DNA for the CDR3 is TGTGCCACCTGGGGTGGGCCCCTTAGGTATAAGAAACTCTTT. Its translation: CATWGGPLRYKKLF.

The table lists this clone with many counts. With a far larger clone one base away, a read error is the likely cause. Additional DNA sequences in this sample encode the identical CDR3. This chain connects TRGV9 to TRGJP. From germline, CDR1 is GITISATS and CDR2 ISYDGTV (reference sequence). The CDR3 length is 17 residues. The CDR3 loop is CALWEVRQELGKKIKVF. CDR3 DNA sequence: TGTGCCTTGTGGGAGGTGCGGCAAGAGCTGGGCAAAAAAATCAAGGTATTT.

In its sample, this clone was seen many times. A far larger clone is one nucleotide away, so this likely arose from a read error. Other DNA sequences from this sample encode an identical CDR3 as well. The rearrangement links TRGV3 to TRGJP2. The J gene is not listed in TCRdb, so it was assigned here from a DNA match to germline. J was trimmed by 11 bases and V by 2 bases; bases with no gene match: 8. The germline V gene encodes CDR1 VTNTFY and CDR2 YDVSTARD (reference sequence). CDR3 size: 13 residues. The CDR3 loop is CATWDKWRWIKTF. CDR3 nucleotide sequence: TGTGCCACCTGGGACAAGTGGCGCTGGATCAAGACGTTT.

With regard to this clone: A far larger clone lies a single base away; this is likely a read error. The same CDR3 is also encoded by other DNA sequences in this sample. The V call is TRGV8, the J call TRGJP1. The J gene comes from matching the DNA to germline here; TCRdb lacks it. Per the germline V gene, CDR1 is VENAVY and CDR2 is YDSYNSRV. This CDR3 region has 13 residues. CDR3 DNA: TGTGCCACTTGGGATCTCGCTGGTTGGTTCAAGATATTT. Amino acid sequence: CATWDLAGWFKIF.

A few counts support this clone. TCRdb lists the protein of a much larger clone for this DNA, which differs at residue 5, so this is likely a read error; the protein given here is translated from the DNA itself. The chain has TRGV4 and TRGJ1 or TRGJ2. TCRdb leaves out the J gene; it was filled in here by matching the DNA to germline. V lost 6 bases and J lost 12; bases outside the gene matches: 5. This CDR3 is built from 9 residues. The germline V gene encodes CDR1 EGSTGY and CDR2 YDSYTSSV. CDR3 region: CATWNVKLF. The CDR3 nucleotides read TGTGCCACCTGGAATGTGAAACTCTTT.

This clone was recorded at least ten times. This may be a read error, as it is one base from a much larger clone. The rearrangement uses TRGV4 and TRGJ1 or TRGJ2. Germline V CDR1 and CDR2: EGSTGY, YDSYTSSV. Trimming took 5 bases from V and 7 from J; bases not matched to a gene: 2. The CDR3 runs to 10 residues. CDR3 in amino acids: CATWGYKKLF. Written as DNA, the CDR3 is TGTGCCACCTGGGGCTATAAGAAACTCTTT.

This clone turned up a few times. A read error likely explains why the TCRdb protein, taken from a much larger clone, differs from this DNA's translation at residue 3; the protein shown is translated from the DNA. V and J are TRGV5 and TRGJ1 or TRGJ2. The J gene, left out of TCRdb, was set here by checking the DNA against germline. The CDR3 is 14 residues long. Germline V gives CDR1 VINAFY, CDR2 YDVSNSKD. As DNA, the CDR3 is TGTGCCATCTGGGACTTCCGAGATTATTATAAGAAACTCTTT. It encodes CAIWDFRDYYKKLF.

Notes on this clone: A far larger clone is only one base removed, so a read error is likely. Other nucleotide sequences from this sample produce the same CDR3. No J gene was called, and the V gene is TRGV9. The CDR3 runs 13 residues. CDR1 GITISATS and CDR2 ISYDGTV come from the germline V gene (reference sequence). The CDR3 sequence: CALWEDYWDKKLF. CDR3 coding DNA: TGTGCCTTGTGGGAAGACTATTGGGATAAGAAACTCTTC.

This clone was found many times. TCRdb attributes to this sequence the protein of a much larger clone, which differs from the DNA translation at residue 8; a read error is likely, and the protein displayed is translated from the DNA. The chain employs TRGV4 and TRGJ1 or TRGJ2. CDR3 size: 13 residues. V shed 1 base, J shed 10 bases, and the junction held 10 bases outside the gene matches. From germline, CDR1 is EGSTGY and CDR2 YDSYTSSV. The CDR3 region has the DNA TGTGCCACCTGGGATGGTCCCACGGGGAAGAAACTCTTT. Translation gives CATWDGPTGKKLF.